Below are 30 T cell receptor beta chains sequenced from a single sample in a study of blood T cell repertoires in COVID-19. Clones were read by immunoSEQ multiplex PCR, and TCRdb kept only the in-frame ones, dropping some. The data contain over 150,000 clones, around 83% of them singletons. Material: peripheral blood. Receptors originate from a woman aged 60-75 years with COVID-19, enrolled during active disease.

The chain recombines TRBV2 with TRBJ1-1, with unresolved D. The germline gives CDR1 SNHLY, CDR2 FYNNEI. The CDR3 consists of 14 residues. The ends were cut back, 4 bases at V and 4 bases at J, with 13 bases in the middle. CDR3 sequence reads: CASSVVIAGTEAFF. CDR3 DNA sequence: TGTGCCAGCAGTGTCGTGATAGCTGGCACTGAAGCTTTCTTT.

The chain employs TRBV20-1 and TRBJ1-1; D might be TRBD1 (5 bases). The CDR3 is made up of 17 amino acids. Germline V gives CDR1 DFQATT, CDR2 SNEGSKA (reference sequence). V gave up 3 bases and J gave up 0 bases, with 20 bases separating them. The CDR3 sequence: CSASPGRGGRLNTEAFF. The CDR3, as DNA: TGCAGTGCTAGTCCCGGTAGGGGCGGACGTTTGAACACTGAAGCTTTCTTT.

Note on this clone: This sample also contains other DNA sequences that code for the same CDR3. The chain's CDR3 is CASSAEETQYF. CDR3 in DNA: TGTGCCAGCTCGGCGGAAGAGACCCAGTACTTC. This chain joins TRBV12-3 or TRBV12-4 and TRBJ2-5; the D is unclear. The CDR3 has 11 amino acids. With 8 bases removed from V and 3 bases from J, the gap between germline ends came to 7 bases.

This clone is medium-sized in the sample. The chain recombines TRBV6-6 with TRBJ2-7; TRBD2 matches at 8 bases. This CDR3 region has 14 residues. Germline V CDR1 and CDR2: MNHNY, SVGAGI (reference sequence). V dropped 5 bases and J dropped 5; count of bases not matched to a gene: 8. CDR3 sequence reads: CASSPLGGANEQYV. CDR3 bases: TGTGCCAGCAGTCCTCTCGGGGGGGCGAACGAGCAGTACGTC.

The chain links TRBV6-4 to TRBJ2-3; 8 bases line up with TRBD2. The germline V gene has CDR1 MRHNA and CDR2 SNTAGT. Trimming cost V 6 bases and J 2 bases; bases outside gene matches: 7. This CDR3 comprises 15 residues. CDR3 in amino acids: CASSVRAGVTDTQYF. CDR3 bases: TGTGCCAGCAGCGTTAGAGCGGGGGTCACAGATACGCAGTATTTT.

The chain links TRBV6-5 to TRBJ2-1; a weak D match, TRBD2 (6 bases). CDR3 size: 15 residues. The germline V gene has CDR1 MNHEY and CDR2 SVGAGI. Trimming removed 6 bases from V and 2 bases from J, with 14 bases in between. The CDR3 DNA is TGTGCCAGCAGCCGCTCGGGAGCCCCCTACAATGAGCAGTTCTTC. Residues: CASSRSGAPYNEQFF.

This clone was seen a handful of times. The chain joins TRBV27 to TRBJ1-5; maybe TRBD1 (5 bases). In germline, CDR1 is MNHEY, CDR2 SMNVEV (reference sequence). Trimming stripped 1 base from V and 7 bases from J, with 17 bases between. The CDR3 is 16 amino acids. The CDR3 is CASSLYPRGAGQPQHF. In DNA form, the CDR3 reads TGTGCCAGCAGTTTATATCCCCGAGGGGCGGGACAGCCCCAGCATTTT.

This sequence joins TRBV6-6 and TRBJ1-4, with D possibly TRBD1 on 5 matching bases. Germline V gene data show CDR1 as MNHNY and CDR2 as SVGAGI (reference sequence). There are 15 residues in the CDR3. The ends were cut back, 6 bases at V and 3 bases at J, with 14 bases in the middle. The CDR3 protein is CASRLWTPSNEKLFF. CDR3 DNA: TGTGCCAGCAGACTATGGACACCCTCTAATGAAAAACTGTTTTTT.

CDR3 sequence: CATFPGGNEQFF. In DNA, the CDR3 is TGTGCCACCTTCCCCGGAGGAAATGAGCAGTTCTTC. The chain has TRBV24-1 and TRBJ2-1, with a weak D call TRBD2 (5 bases). V dropped 9 bases and J dropped 7 bases, with 12 bases sitting between them. Germline-derived CDR1 and CDR2 are KGHDR and SFDVKD. This CDR3 spans 12 amino acids.

This chain's CDR3 is CASSLYSLGAGGKKNEQFF. CDR3 in DNA: TGTGCCAGCAGTTTATATTCTCTGGGGGCGGGAGGAAAGAAAAATGAGCAGTTCTTC. V usage is TRBV27 and J usage is TRBJ2-1; 8 bases map to TRBD2. CDR1 is MNHEY, CDR2 SMNVEV, per germline (reference sequence). The CDR3 is 19 residues long. V lost 1 base and J lost 7; bases outside the gene matches: 18.

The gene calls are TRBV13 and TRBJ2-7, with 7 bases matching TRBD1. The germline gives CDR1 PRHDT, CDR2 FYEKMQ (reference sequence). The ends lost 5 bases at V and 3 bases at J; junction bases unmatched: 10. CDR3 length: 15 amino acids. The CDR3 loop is CASSHGTAHGYEQYV. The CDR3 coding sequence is TGTGCCAGCAGCCACGGGACAGCACATGGCTACGAGCAGTACGTC.

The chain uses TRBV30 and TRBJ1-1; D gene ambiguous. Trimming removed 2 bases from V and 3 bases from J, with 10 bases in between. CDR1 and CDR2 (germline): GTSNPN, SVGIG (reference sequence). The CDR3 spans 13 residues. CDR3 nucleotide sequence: TGTGCCTGGAGTACAAATGGAGACACTGAAGCTTTCTTT. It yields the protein CAWSTNGDTEAFF. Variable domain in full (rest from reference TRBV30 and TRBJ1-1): SQTIHQWPATLVQPVGSPLSLECTVEGTSNPNLYWYRQAAGRGLQLLFYSVGIGQISSEVPQNLSASRPQDRQFILSSKKLLLSDSGFYLCAWSTNGDTEAFFGQGTRLTVV.

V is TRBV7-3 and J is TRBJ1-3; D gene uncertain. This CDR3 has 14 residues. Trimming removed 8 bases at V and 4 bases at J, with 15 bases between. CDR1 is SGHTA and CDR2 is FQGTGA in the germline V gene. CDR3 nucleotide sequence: TGTGCCAGCGGGGAGGGAGTGCGAGGAAACACCATATATTTT. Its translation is CASGEGVRGNTIYF. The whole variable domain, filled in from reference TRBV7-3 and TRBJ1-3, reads GAGVSQTPSNKVTEKGKYVELRCDPISGHTALYWYRQSLGQGPEFLIYFQGTGAADDSGLPNDRFFAVRPEGSVSTLKIQRTERGDSAVYLCASGEGVRGNTIYFGEGSWLTVV.

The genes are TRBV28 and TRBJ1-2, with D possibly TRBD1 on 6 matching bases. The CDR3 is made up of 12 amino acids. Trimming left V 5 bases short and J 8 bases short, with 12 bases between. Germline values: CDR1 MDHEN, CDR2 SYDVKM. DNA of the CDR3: TGTGCCAGCAGTCCGGGGGGGGGCGGCTACACCTTC. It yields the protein CASSPGGGGYTF.

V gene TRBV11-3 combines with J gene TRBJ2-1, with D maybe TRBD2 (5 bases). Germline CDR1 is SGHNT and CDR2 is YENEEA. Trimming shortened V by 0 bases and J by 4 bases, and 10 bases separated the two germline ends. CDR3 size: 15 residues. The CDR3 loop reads CASSLDGMRYNEQFF. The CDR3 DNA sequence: TGTGCCAGCAGCTTAGACGGGATGAGGTACAATGAGCAGTTCTTC.

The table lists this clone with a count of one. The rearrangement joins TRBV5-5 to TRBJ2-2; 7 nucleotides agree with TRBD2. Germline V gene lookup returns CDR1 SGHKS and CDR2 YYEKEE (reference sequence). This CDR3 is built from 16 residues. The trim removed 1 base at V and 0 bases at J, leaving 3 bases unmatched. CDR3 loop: CASSLTGTTNTGELFF. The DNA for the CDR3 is TGTGCCAGCAGCTTGACCGGGACTACGAACACCGGGGAGCTGTTTTTT.

Here the CDR3 reads CASSPSGTANSPLHF. For the CDR3, the DNA is TGTGCCAGCAGCCCCTCGGGGACAGCTAATTCACCCCTCCACTTT. The chain has TRBV7-3 and TRBJ1-6; the match to TRBD1 covers 7 bases. Germline lookup yields CDR1 SGHTA and CDR2 FQGTGA. V lost 5 bases to trimming and J lost 6 bases; unmatched junction nucleotides: 7. The CDR3 extends over 15 amino acids.

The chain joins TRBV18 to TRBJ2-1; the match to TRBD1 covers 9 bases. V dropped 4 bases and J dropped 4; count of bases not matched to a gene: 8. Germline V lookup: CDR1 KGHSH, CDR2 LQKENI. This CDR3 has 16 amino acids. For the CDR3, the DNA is TGTGCCAGCTCACGGACTTCCGGGACAGGGTACAATGAGCAGTTCTTC. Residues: CASSRTSGTGYNEQFF.

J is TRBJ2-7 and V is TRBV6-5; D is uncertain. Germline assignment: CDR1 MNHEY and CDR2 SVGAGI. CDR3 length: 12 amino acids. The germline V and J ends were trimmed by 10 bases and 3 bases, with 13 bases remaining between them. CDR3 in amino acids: CATTLTNYEQYV. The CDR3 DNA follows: TGTGCCACTACCCTTACTAACTACGAGCAGTACGTC.

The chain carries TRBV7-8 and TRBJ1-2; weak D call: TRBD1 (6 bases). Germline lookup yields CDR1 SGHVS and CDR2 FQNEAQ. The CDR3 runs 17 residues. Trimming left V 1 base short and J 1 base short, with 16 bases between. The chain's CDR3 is CASSLGNRVLGNYGYTF. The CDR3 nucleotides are TGTGCCAGCAGCTTAGGAAACAGGGTGTTGGGTAACTATGGCTACACCTTC.

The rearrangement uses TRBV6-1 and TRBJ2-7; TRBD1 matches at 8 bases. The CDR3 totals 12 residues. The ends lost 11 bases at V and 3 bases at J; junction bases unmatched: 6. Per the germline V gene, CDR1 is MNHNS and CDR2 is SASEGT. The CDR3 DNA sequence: TGTGCCGGGGGACAGGAAAGCTACGAGCAGTACTTC. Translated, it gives CAGGQESYEQYF.

This CDR3 reads CSVGAVLYEQYF. DNA of the CDR3: TGCAGCGTTGGTGCCGTACTCTACGAGCAGTACTTC. The chain recombines TRBV29-1 with TRBJ2-7; D is unclear. The CDR3 consists of 12 residues. Germline-derived CDR1 and CDR2 are SQVTM and ANQGSEA. Trimming took 4 bases from V and 3 from J, leaving 10 bases between them.

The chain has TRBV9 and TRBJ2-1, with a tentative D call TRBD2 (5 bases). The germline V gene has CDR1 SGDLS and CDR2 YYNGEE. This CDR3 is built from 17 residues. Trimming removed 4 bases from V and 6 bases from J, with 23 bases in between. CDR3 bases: TGTGCCAGCAGCTCCCCCGAGGGCAGAACAAGAATCAATGAGCAGTTCTTC. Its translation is CASSSPEGRTRINEQFF.

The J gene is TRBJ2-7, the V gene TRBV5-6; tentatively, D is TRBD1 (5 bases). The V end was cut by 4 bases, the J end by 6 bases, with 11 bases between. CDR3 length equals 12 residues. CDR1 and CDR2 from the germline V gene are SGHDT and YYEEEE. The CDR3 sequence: CASSRQGIEQYF. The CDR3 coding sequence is TGTGCCAGCAGCCGGCAGGGTATCGAGCAGTACTTC.

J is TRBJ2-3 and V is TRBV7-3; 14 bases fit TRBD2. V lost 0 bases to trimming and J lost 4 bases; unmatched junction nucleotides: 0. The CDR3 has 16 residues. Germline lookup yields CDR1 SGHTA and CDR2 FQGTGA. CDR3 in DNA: TGTGCCAGCAGCTTAACGGGACTAGCGGGAGCAGATACGCAGTATTTT. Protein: CASSLTGLAGADTQYF.

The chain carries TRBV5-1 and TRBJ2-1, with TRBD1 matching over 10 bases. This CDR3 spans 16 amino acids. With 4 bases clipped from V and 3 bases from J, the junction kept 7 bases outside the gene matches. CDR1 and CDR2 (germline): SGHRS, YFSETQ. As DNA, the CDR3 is TGCGCCAGCAGCATAGGACAGGGGGTTAACTACAATGAGCAGTTCTTC. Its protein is CASSIGQGVNYNEQFF.

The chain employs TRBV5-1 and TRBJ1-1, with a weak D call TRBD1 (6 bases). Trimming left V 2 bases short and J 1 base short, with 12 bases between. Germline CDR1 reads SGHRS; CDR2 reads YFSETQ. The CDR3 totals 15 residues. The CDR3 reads CASSFGQGKNTEAFF. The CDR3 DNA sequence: TGCGCCAGCAGCTTTGGTCAGGGGAAGAACACTGAAGCTTTCTTT.

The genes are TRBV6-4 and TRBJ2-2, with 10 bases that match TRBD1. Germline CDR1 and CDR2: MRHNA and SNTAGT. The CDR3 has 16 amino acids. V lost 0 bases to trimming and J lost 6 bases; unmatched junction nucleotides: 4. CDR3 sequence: CASSDSKGQGSGELFF. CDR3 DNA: TGTGCCAGCAGTGACTCAAAGGGACAGGGGTCCGGGGAGCTGTTTTTT.

The CDR3, as DNA: TGTGCCAGCAGCTTAAAAGCAGGGCTGGGGACCGGGGAGCTGTTTTTT. Translated: CASSLKAGLGTGELFF. This chain connects TRBV7-3 to TRBJ2-2, with D perhaps TRBD1 (5 bases). Trimming pared 1 base from V and 5 bases from J, leaving 14 bases between. This CDR3 is built from 16 residues. The germline V gene has CDR1 SGHTA and CDR2 FQGTGA.

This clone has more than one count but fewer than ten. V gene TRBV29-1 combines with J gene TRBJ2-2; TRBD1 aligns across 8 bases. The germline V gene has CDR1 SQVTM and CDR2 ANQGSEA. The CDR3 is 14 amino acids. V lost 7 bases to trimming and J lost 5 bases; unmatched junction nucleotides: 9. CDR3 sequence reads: CSARQGAWTGELFF. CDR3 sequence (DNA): TGCAGCGCCCGGCAGGGGGCATGGACCGGGGAGCTGTTTTTT.